The 27 T cell receptor beta chains presented below share a single source sample, sequenced in a study of Graves' ophthalmopathy and Graves' hyperthyroidism. Amplification from RNA transcripts yielded the TCR beta CDR3 regions. Amplification began with first-round RT-PCR using HTBI primers, then second-round multiplex PCR was performed. One entry per CDR3 protein, called by TCRdb with MiXCR from the multiplex PCR reads. Here the sample spans roughly 420,000 distinct CDR3 sequences, roughly 21% being singletons. The sequenced material came from peripheral blood. The receptors originated from a woman aged 18-30 years with stable Graves' hyperthyroidism.

The genes are TRBV4-1 and TRBJ1-5, with D maybe TRBD1 (5 bases). Trimming shortened V by 3 bases and J by 4 bases, and 19 bases separated the two germline ends. Germline V gives CDR1 MGHRA, CDR2 YSYEKL. The CDR3 consists of 17 residues. The CDR3 DNA sequence: TGCGCCAGCAGCCACGGCACCCCTGGACATCTTAATCAGCCCCAGCATTTT. Amino acid sequence: CASSHGTPGHLNQPQHF.

Many counts were recorded for this clonotype. The chain joins TRBV2 to TRBJ1-5; tentatively, D is TRBD1 (5 bases). The J call is in doubt because the DNA end fits TRBJ2-3 better. CDR3 length: 13 residues. CDR1 is SNHLY and CDR2 is FYNNEI in the germline V gene. The CDR3 spells CASNQQVNQPQYF. DNA for the CDR3: TGTGCCAGCAACCAACAGGTCAATCAGCCCCAGTATTTT.

At least ten counts were recorded for this clonotype. The chain employs TRBV5-1 and TRBJ1-1, with a possible D match to TRBD1 (5 bases). CDR1 and CDR2 (germline): SGHRS, YFSETQ. The V and J ends lost 2 bases and 3 bases respectively, with 11 bases between them. The length of the CDR3 is 14 residues. The DNA of the CDR3 is TGCGCCAGCAGCTTAGACAGCAGGGACACTGAAGCTTTCTTT. It yields the protein CASSLDSRDTEAFF.

This clonotype was detected many times. The chain uses TRBV25-1 and TRBJ2-7; 8 nucleotides line up with TRBD2. Germline CDR1 reads MGHDK; CDR2 reads SYGVNS. With 2 bases clipped from V and 2 bases from J, the junction kept 8 bases outside the gene matches. CDR3 length: 16 residues. The CDR3 coding sequence is TGTGCCAGCAGTGAAGGGGCGAGCGGGAGTGCCTACGAGCAGTACTTC. Translating it yields CASSEGASGSAYEQYF.

This clonotype was counted at least ten times. This chain uses TRBV27 with TRBJ2-7, with 7 bases that match TRBD2. CDR3 size: 16 residues. With V trimmed by 6 bases and J by 0 bases, 11 bases remained unmatched. The V gene's germline CDR1 is MNHEY and CDR2 SMNVEV (reference sequence). The CDR3 is CASSSSPGLVSYEQYF. CDR3 nucleotides: TGTGCCAGCAGCTCCAGTCCAGGACTAGTCTCCTACGAGCAGTACTTC.

This clonotype was seen ten or more times. The chain links TRBV20-1 to TRBJ1-2, with 9 bases identical to TRBD1. Germline values: CDR1 DFQATT, CDR2 SNEGSKA (reference sequence). V gave up 5 bases and J gave up 5 bases; unmatched junction bases: 3. CDR3 length: 12 amino acids. The CDR3 loop is CSALTGGYGYTF. DNA of the CDR3: TGCAGTGCTTTGACAGGGGGATATGGCTACACCTTC.

The V and J genes are TRBV12-3 or TRBV12-4 and TRBJ2-7; 7 positions agree with TRBD1. CDR3 length: 18 amino acids. Losses at the gene ends were 6 bases for V and 0 bases for J; bases not matched to a gene: 17. The CDR3 nucleotides are TGTGCCAGCAGCCAAAGCGTCCCGCCAACAGGGGACTCCTACGAGCAGTACTTC. It is translated as CASSQSVPPTGDSYEQYF.

This clonotype occurred many times. The CDR3 here is CASSALGDRGTPLHF. The CDR3 DNA sequence: TGTGCCAGCAGCGCCCTAGGGGACAGGGGGACACCCCTCCACTTT. The chain has TRBV9 and TRBJ1-6; 11 bases align to TRBD1. This CDR3 has 15 residues. From germline, CDR1 is SGDLS and CDR2 YYNGEE. V lost 3 bases and J lost 11; bases outside the gene matches: 7.

This clonotype has ten or more counts. The chain combines TRBV11-2 with TRBJ2-4; maybe TRBD1 (7 bases). Trimming took 0 bases from V and 6 from J, leaving 12 bases between them. The CDR3 has 15 residues. Germline-derived CDR1 and CDR2 are SGHAT and FQNNGV. The CDR3 DNA reads TGTGCCAGCAGCTTAGATGCAGGGGGGACAAACATTCAGTACTTC. As protein: CASSLDAGGTNIQYF.

The rearrangement joins TRBV2 to TRBJ1-2; D may be TRBD1 (5 bases). The germline gives CDR1 SNHLY, CDR2 FYNNEI. The CDR3 is 14 amino acids. V was shortened by 8 bases and J by 6 bases, with 19 bases between the two germline ends. The CDR3 sequence is CASLKKGTKNGYTF. The CDR3 bases are TGTGCCAGCCTGAAGAAAGGGACCAAAAATGGCTACACCTTC.

This clonotype was counted at least ten times. The chain links TRBV27 to TRBJ2-7; TRBD1 agrees at 7 bases. The CDR3 contains 16 residues. Trimming took 0 bases from V and 1 from J; bases not matched to a gene: 6. Per the germline V gene, CDR1 is MNHEY and CDR2 is SMNVEV (reference sequence). CDR3 bases: TGTGCCAGCAGTTTATCCGGGACAGAGCTATCCTACGAGCAGTACTTC. Translated, it gives CASSLSGTELSYEQYF.

In this sample, this clonotype turned up many times. This chain joins TRBV20-1 and TRBJ2-7, with 10 bases aligning to TRBD2. CDR3 length: 11 residues. Germline CDR1 reads DFQATT; CDR2 reads SNEGSKA (reference sequence). The CDR3 DNA is TGCATCGGGACTAGCGACTACGAGCAGTACTTC. Translating gives CIGTSDYEQYF.

Many counts were recorded for this clonotype. This chain connects TRBV6-1 to TRBJ2-7, with 11 bases identical to TRBD1. The V gene end was trimmed by 5 bases and the J gene end by 2 bases; junction bases not matched to a gene: 5. This CDR3 contains 15 residues. The V gene's germline CDR1 is MNHNS and CDR2 SASEGT. CDR3 loop: CASSTGTGGTYEQYF. CDR3 sequence (DNA): TGTGCCAGCAGTACAGGGACAGGGGGGACCTACGAGCAGTACTTC.

This clonotype appeared many times. The CDR3 sequence is CASSHRVIEQYF. CDR3 nucleotides: TGTGCCAGCAGTCACAGGGTCATCGAGCAGTACTTC. This chain uses TRBV12-3 or TRBV12-4 with TRBJ2-7, with a weak D call TRBD1 (6 bases). The CDR3 totals 12 residues. The V end lost 5 bases, the J end lost 6 bases, and 11 bases lay between the germline ends.

J is TRBJ1-5 and V is TRBV7-9; the match to TRBD1 covers 10 bases. Germline V gene sequence: CDR1 SEHNR, CDR2 FQNEAQ (reference sequence). The V segment lost 5 bases and the J segment 7 bases; nucleotides outside the gene matches: 8. The length of the CDR3 is 15 residues. The CDR3 coding sequence is TGTGCCAGCAGCCCGGACAGGGGGTTTGAACAGCCCCAGCATTTT. Translating it yields CASSPDRGFEQPQHF.

The chain employs TRBV5-1 and TRBJ1-2, with 9 bases fitting TRBD1. Per germline, CDR1 SGHRS and CDR2 YFSETQ. This CDR3 is built from 17 residues. V dropped 4 bases and J dropped 4; count of bases not matched to a gene: 14. The CDR3 bases are TGCGCCAGCAGCCCCATTAAAGGGGACAGGGAGGTCTATGGCTACACCTTC. Translated: CASSPIKGDREVYGYTF.

This clonotype was observed at least ten times. V is TRBV7-8 and J is TRBJ2-4; D is perhaps TRBD1 or TRBD2 (9 bases each). The ends were cut back, 1 base at V and 0 bases at J, with 19 bases in the middle. Germline values: CDR1 SGHVS, CDR2 FQNEAQ. The CDR3 is 19 amino acids. CDR3: CASSLDRGLSGRAKNIQYF. DNA for the CDR3: TGTGCCAGCAGCTTAGACAGGGGGCTTAGCGGGAGAGCCAAAAACATTCAGTACTTC.

This clonotype has at least ten counts. The V gene is TRBV20-1, the J gene TRBJ1-6, with a weak D call TRBD1 (5 bases). CDR1 and CDR2 from the germline V gene are DFQATT and SNEGSKA (reference sequence). Trimming left V 4 bases short and J 3 bases short, with 13 bases between. The CDR3 runs to 15 residues. The CDR3 sequence is CSATPGAYYNSPLHF. Here the CDR3 DNA reads TGCAGTGCTACCCCCGGGGCCTACTATAATTCACCCCTCCACTTT.

The chain uses TRBV11-2 and TRBJ1-2; a possible D gene is TRBD1 (5 bases). V shed 5 bases and J shed 0 bases, with 19 bases lying between them. Germline V gives CDR1 SGHAT, CDR2 FQNNGV. The CDR3 contains 17 residues. The CDR3 region has the DNA TGTGCCAGCAGCCTCCCTTGGGGGGGGGGAGCTAACTATGGCTACACCTTC. Encoded protein: CASSLPWGGGANYGYTF. Using reference TRBV11-2 and TRBJ1-2 for the parts outside the CDR3, the full variable domain is EAGVAQSPRYKIIEKRQSVAFWCNPISGHATLYWYQQILGQGPKLLIQFQNNGVVDDSQLPKDRFSAERLKGVDSTLKIQPAKLEDSAVYLCASSLPWGGGANYGYTFGSGTRLTVV.

The chain combines TRBV27 with TRBJ1-2, with 8 bases fitting TRBD1. This CDR3 has 13 residues. Trimming at V came to 8 bases and at J to 6 bases, leaving 8 bases not matched to a gene. From germline, CDR1 is MNHEY and CDR2 SMNVEV (reference sequence). The CDR3: CASRRTGRDGYTF. Here the CDR3 DNA reads TGTGCCAGCCGAAGGACAGGGAGGGATGGCTACACCTTC.

There are many counts of this clonotype. This chain uses TRBV30 with TRBJ1-1; D is unresolved. This CDR3 spans 11 amino acids. V lost 0 bases and J lost 10, with 9 bases in between. Per the germline V gene, CDR1 is GTSNPN and CDR2 is SVGIG (reference sequence). CDR3 sequence (DNA): TGTGCCTGGAGTGTACTGCGCGGAGCTTTCTTT. This encodes CAWSVLRGAFF.

In this sample, this clonotype turned up many times. This chain uses TRBV19 with TRBJ2-7; 7 bases map to TRBD1. The CDR3 totals 14 residues. The V and J ends lost 3 bases and 0 bases, in that order; junction bases with no gene match: 2. The V gene's germline CDR1 is LNHDA and CDR2 SQIVND (reference sequence). CDR3 coding DNA: TGTGCCAGTAGTATGGGACAGAGCTCCTACGAGCAGTACTTC. The encoded protein is CASSMGQSSYEQYF.

This clonotype showed up just once. The chain joins TRBV6-5 to TRBJ1-2; perhaps TRBD1 as D (5 bases). This CDR3 has 16 amino acids. The germline gives CDR1 MNHEY, CDR2 SVGAGI. The V and J ends lost 2 bases and 5 bases respectively, with 18 bases between them. The CDR3 nucleotides are TGTGCCAGCAGTTACGGCCGCGTGGGGCGTTATTATGGCTACACCTTC. Encoded protein: CASSYGRVGRYYGYTF.

This clonotype was detected ten times or more. J is TRBJ2-7 and V is TRBV9, with TRBD2 matching 7 bases. V lost 3 bases and J lost 3; bases outside the gene matches: 9. CDR3 length equals 15 residues. CDR1 is SGDLS, CDR2 YYNGEE, per germline. CDR3 DNA sequence: TGTGCCAGCAGCGCCGGGGGGACGCCCGACTACGAGCAGTACTTC. As protein: CASSAGGTPDYEQYF.

This clonotype occurred many times. V is TRBV6-1 and J is TRBJ2-7; D is unclear. In germline, CDR1 is MNHNS, CDR2 SASEGT. The CDR3 is 15 residues long. Trimming stripped 0 bases from V and 0 bases from J, with 9 bases between. CDR3 residues: CASSEAAENSYEQYF. The CDR3 DNA sequence: TGTGCCAGCAGTGAAGCCGCAGAAAACTCCTACGAGCAGTACTTC.

This clonotype was seen repeatedly, ten times or more. The rearrangement uses TRBV24-1 and TRBJ1-5, with a tentative D call TRBD1 (5 bases). V lost 5 bases to trimming and J lost 4 bases, with 11 bases between them. Germline CDR1 KGHDR, CDR2 SFDVKD. CDR3 size: 14 residues. CDR3 sequence reads: CATSGGTVNQPQHF. CDR3 bases: TGTGCCACCAGTGGGGGGACGGTTAATCAGCCCCAGCATTTT.

This clonotype has ten or more counts. The CDR3 DNA sequence: TGCGCCAGCAGCCCCGATACCGGACAGTCGGGAGAGCAGTACTTC. It codes for CASSPDTGQSGEQYF. The chain joins TRBV5-1 to TRBJ2-7, with TRBD1 as a possible D gene (6 bases). V gave up 4 bases and J gave up 7 bases, with 21 bases separating them. Germline values: CDR1 SGHRS, CDR2 YFSETQ. The CDR3 runs to 15 residues. Full variable domain (remainder filled in from reference TRBV5-1 and TRBJ2-7): KAGVTQTPRYLIKTRGQQVTLSCSPISGHRSVSWYQQTPGQGLQFLFEYFSETQRNKGNFPGRFSGRQFSNSRSEMNVSTLELGDSALYLCASSPDTGQSGEQYFGPGTRLTVT.